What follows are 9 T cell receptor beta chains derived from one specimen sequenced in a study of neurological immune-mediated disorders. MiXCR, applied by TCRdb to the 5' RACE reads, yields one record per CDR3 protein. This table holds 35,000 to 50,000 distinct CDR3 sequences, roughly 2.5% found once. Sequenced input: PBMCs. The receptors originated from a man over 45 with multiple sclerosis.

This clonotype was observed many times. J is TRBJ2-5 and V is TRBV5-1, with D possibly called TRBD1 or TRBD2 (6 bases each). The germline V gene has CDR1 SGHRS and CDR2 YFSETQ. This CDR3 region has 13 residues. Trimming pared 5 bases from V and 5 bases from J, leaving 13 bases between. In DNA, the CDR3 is TGCGCCAGCAGTATCGGGGGCCAGGAGACCCAGTACTTC. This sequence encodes CASSIGGQETQYF. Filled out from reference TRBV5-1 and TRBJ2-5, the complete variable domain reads KAGVTQTPRYLIKTRGQQVTLSCSPISGHRSVSWYQQTPGQGLQFLFEYFSETQRNKGNFPGRFSGRQFSNSRSEMNVSTLELGDSALYLCASSIGGQETQYFGPGTRLLVL.

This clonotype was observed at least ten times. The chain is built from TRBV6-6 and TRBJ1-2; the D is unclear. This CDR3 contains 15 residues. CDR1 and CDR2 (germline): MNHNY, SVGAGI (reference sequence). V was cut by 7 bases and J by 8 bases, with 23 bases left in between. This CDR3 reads CASNLNPGGEGGYTF. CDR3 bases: TGTGCCAGCAACCTAAACCCGGGTGGCGAAGGGGGCTACACCTTC.

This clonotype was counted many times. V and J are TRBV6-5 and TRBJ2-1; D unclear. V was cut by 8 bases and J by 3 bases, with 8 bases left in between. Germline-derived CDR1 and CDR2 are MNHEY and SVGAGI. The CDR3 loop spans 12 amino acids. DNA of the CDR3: TGTGCCAGCCATTCGGGCTACAATGAGCAGTTCTTC. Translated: CASHSGYNEQFF.

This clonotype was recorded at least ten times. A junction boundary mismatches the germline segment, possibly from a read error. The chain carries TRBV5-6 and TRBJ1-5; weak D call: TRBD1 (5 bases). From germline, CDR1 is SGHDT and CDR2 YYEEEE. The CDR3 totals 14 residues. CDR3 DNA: TGTGCCAGCAGCTTGGGGCAGGGATTACAGCCCCAGAATTTT. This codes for CASSLGQGLQPQNF.

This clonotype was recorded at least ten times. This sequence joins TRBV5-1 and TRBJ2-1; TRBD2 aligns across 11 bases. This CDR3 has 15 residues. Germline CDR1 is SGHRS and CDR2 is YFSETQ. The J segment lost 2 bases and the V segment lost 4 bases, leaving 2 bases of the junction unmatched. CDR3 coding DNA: TGCGCCAGCAGCATAGCGGGGGGGACCTACAATGAGCAGTTCTTC. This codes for CASSIAGGTYNEQFF.

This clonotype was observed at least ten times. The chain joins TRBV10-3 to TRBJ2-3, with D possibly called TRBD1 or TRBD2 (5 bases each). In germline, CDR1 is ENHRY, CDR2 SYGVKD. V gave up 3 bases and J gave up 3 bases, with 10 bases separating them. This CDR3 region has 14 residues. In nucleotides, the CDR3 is TGTGCCATCAGTGATCTGGGGGTGACAGATACGCAGTATTTT. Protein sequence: CAISDLGVTDTQYF.

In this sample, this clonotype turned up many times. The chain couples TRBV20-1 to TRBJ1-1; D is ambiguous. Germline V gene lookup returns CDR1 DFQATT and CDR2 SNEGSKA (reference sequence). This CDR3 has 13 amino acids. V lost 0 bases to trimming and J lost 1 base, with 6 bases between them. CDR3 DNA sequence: TGCAGTGCTAGAGATCTCCCGAACACTGAAGCTTTCTTT. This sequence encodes CSARDLPNTEAFF.

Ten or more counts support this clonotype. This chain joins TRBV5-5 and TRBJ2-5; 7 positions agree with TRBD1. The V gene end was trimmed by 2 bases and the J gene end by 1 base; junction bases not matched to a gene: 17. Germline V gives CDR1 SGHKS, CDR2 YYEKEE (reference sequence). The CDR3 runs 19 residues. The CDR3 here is CASSFLAYLQGTLQETQYF. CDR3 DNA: TGTGCCAGCAGCTTCCTCGCGTACCTACAGGGGACACTCCAAGAGACCCAGTACTTC.

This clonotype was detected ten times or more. CDR3 in amino acids: CASSLRGTGNTEAFF. The CDR3 nucleotides read TGTGCCAGCAGCTTAAGGGGTACAGGCAACACTGAAGCTTTCTTT. This chain joins TRBV7-2 and TRBJ1-1; D possibly corresponds to TRBD1 (5 bases). The CDR3 length is 15 residues. CDR1 and CDR2 from the germline V gene are SGHTA and FQGNSA. V lost 2 bases and J lost 2, with 12 bases in between.